This entry is about one TCR beta chain. Its target is unknown. TCRdb's table, derived via immunoSEQ multiplex PCR, lists solely in-frame clones and lacks some. The sample carries tens of thousands of clones, approximately 80% recorded once. Treatment described: AdE1-LMPpoly-expanded autologous EBV-specific T-cell therapy followed by anti-PD-1 nivolumab. The data stem from a study of EBV T-cell therapy then PD-1 blockade in nasopharyngeal carcinoma. The CDR3 is 13 amino acids. The germline V gene encodes CDR1 MNHEY and CDR2 SVGAGI. V lost 5 bases to trimming and J lost 7 bases, with 12 bases between them.

Source: CD8+ T cells from blood, taken at day -245 from a patient whose treatment included autologous EBV-specific T cells and nivolumab. The source is a middle-aged man with nasopharyngeal carcinoma. J is TRBJ1-5 and V is TRBV6-5; D perhaps matches TRBD1 (6 bases). The CDR3 nucleotides are TGTGCCAGCAGTACAGGGATAGGGCAGCCCCAGCATTTT. Translated: CASSTGIGQPQHF.